These T cell receptor beta chains were read from a single sample in a study of naive and memory T cell subsets. TCRdb re-derived calls from the UMI-ligation and nested PCR reads in MiXCR, one entry per CDR3 protein. Among 95,000 to 150,000 distinct CDR3 sequences listed, 36% were seen once. The sequencing input was central memory CD4+ T cells from blood. The receptors were gathered from a human donor in good health. The CDR3 runs from the conserved cysteine through the conserved F or W. Each record gives: J gene, V gene, D gene, clone size, CDR3 protein, CDR3 DNA. D genes are given only for firm matches. Not every row has a clone size; where given, it reads once, few, many or a size class.

J gene: TRBJ2-7
V gene: TRBV6-5
D gene: TRBD2
clone size: NA
CDR3 protein: CASKPLASGSYEQYF
CDR3 DNA: TGTGCCAGCAAACCCTTGGCTAGCGGTTCCTACGAGCAGTACTTC

J gene: TRBJ2-3
V gene: TRBV7-7
D gene: NA
clone size: few
CDR3 protein: CASSPGSSPDTQYF
CDR3 DNA: TGTGCTAGCAGCCCGGGCTCTAGTCCAGATACGCAGTATTTT

J gene: TRBJ2-4
V gene: TRBV20-1
D gene: NA
clone size: few
CDR3 protein: CSARALDELLNIQYF
CDR3 DNA: TGCAGTGCTAGAGCTCTGGACGAGCTCCTTAACATTCAGTACTTC

J gene: TRBJ2-4
V gene: TRBV28
D gene: NA
clone size: few
CDR3 protein: CASSSGDGNIQYF
CDR3 DNA: TGTGCCAGCAGTTCCGGGGACGGAAACATTCAGTACTTC

J gene: TRBJ2-3
V gene: TRBV10-3
D gene: NA
clone size: few
CDR3 protein: CAISESPSPTDTQYF
CDR3 DNA: TGTGCCATCAGTGAGTCTCCTAGCCCCACAGATACGCAGTATTTT

J gene: TRBJ2-7
V gene: TRBV20-1
D gene: NA
clone size: NA
CDR3 protein: CSARGRAHEQYF
CDR3 DNA: TGCAGTGCTAGGGGAAGGGCTCACGAGCAGTACTTC

J gene: TRBJ2-1
V gene: TRBV12-3/TRBV12-4
D gene: TRBD2
clone size: NA
CDR3 protein: CASSFWTSSNEQFF
CDR3 DNA: TGTGCCAGCAGTTTTTGGACTAGCAGTAATGAGCAGTTCTTC

J gene: TRBJ1-1
V gene: TRBV29-1
D gene: TRBD1
clone size: few
CDR3 protein: CSVSDREAFF
CDR3 DNA: TGCAGCGTCTCGGACAGGGAGGCTTTCTTT

J gene: TRBJ2-7
V gene: TRBV12-3/TRBV12-4
D gene: TRBD1
clone size: few
CDR3 protein: CASRRGPEQYF
CDR3 DNA: TGTGCCAGCAGAAGGGGGCCCGAGCAGTACTTC

J gene: TRBJ2-3
V gene: TRBV30
D gene: NA
clone size: NA
CDR3 protein: CAWGNGSYTDTQYF
CDR3 DNA: TGTGCCTGGGGCAACGGGAGTTACACAGATACGCAGTATTTT

J gene: TRBJ2-2
V gene: TRBV5-1
D gene: NA
clone size: NA
CDR3 protein: CASSFSEGELFF
CDR3 DNA: TGCGCCAGCAGCTTTTCAGAAGGGGAGCTGTTTTTT

J gene: TRBJ2-5
V gene: TRBV5-1
D gene: TRBD2
clone size: NA
CDR3 protein: CASSPGGGFQETQYF
CDR3 DNA: TGCGCCAGCAGCCCTGGGGGAGGGTTCCAAGAGACCCAGTACTTC

J gene: TRBJ2-7
V gene: TRBV4-1
D gene: NA
clone size: NA
CDR3 protein: CASSPWTESGGVEQYF
CDR3 DNA: TGCGCCAGCAGCCCCTGGACGGAGTCGGGGGGCGTGGAGCAGTACTTC

J gene: TRBJ1-6
V gene: TRBV27
D gene: TRBD1
clone size: NA
CDR3 protein: CASSSGRGRDNSPLHF
CDR3 DNA: TGTGCCAGCAGTTCAGGCAGGGGGCGCGATAATTCACCCCTCCACTTT

J gene: TRBJ2-7
V gene: TRBV11-3
D gene: TRBD2
clone size: NA
CDR3 protein: CASSFNAGDEQYF
CDR3 DNA: TGTGCCAGCAGCTTTAATGCGGGGGACGAGCAGTACTTC

J gene: TRBJ2-1
V gene: TRBV7-2
D gene: NA
clone size: few
CDR3 protein: CASSLATAGKQFF
CDR3 DNA: TGTGCCAGCAGCTTAGCGACGGCGGGTAAGCAGTTCTTC

J gene: TRBJ2-7
V gene: TRBV5-1
D gene: TRBD2
clone size: NA
CDR3 protein: CASSKEGLASYEQYF
CDR3 DNA: TGCGCCAGCAGCAAAGAGGGACTAGCGTCCTACGAGCAGTACTTC

J gene: TRBJ2-6
V gene: TRBV5-1
D gene: NA
clone size: few
CDR3 protein: CASSGEVSGANVLTF
CDR3 DNA: TGCGCCAGCAGCGGGGAGGTTTCTGGGGCCAACGTCCTGACTTTC

J gene: TRBJ1-6
V gene: TRBV28
D gene: NA
clone size: NA
CDR3 protein: CASSNTGNYSPLHF
CDR3 DNA: TGTGCCAGCAGTAACACAGGGAATTATTCACCCCTCCACTTT

J gene: TRBJ2-7
V gene: TRBV6-5
D gene: NA
clone size: few
CDR3 protein: CASSYKPSGAITYEQYF
CDR3 DNA: TGTGCCAGCAGTTACAAACCTTCCGGGGCGATAACCTACGAGCAGTACTTC

J gene: TRBJ2-1
V gene: TRBV7-3
D gene: NA
clone size: NA
CDR3 protein: CASSQSTATYNEQFF
CDR3 DNA: TGTGCCAGCAGCCAATCGACTGCTACCTACAATGAGCAGTTCTTC

J gene: TRBJ2-2
V gene: TRBV5-6
D gene: TRBD1
clone size: few
CDR3 protein: CASSLYTWIQGHTGELFF
CDR3 DNA: TGTGCCAGCAGCTTGTACACATGGATACAGGGGCACACCGGGGAGCTGTTTTTT

J gene: TRBJ2-7
V gene: TRBV20-1
D gene: NA
clone size: few
CDR3 protein: CSARDPTGRTYEQYF
CDR3 DNA: TGCAGTGCTAGAGATCCGACAGGGAGGACCTACGAGCAGTACTTC

J gene: TRBJ2-3
V gene: TRBV5-4
D gene: NA
clone size: few
CDR3 protein: CASSLQGPGTDTQYF
CDR3 DNA: TGTGCCAGCAGCTTGCAGGGACCTGGCACAGATACGCAGTATTTT

J gene: TRBJ2-5
V gene: TRBV6-2/TRBV6-3
D gene: NA
clone size: NA
CDR3 protein: CASRDFETQYF
CDR3 DNA: TGTGCCAGCAGAGATTTTGAGACCCAGTACTTC

J gene: TRBJ1-2
V gene: TRBV4-3
D gene: NA
clone size: few
CDR3 protein: CASSQDRENGYTF
CDR3 DNA: TGCGCCAGCAGCCAAGATAGGGAGAATGGCTACACCTTC

J gene: TRBJ2-2
V gene: TRBV6-5
D gene: NA
clone size: NA
CDR3 protein: CASSYSSTSLPGELFF
CDR3 DNA: TGTGCCAGCAGTTACTCGAGCACATCCCTCCCGGGGGAGCTGTTTTTT

J gene: TRBJ1-5
V gene: TRBV12-3/TRBV12-4
D gene: NA
clone size: few
CDR3 protein: CASRKTGRYQPQHF
CDR3 DNA: TGTGCCAGCAGGAAGACAGGCAGGTATCAGCCCCAGCATTTT

J gene: TRBJ2-6
V gene: TRBV12-3/TRBV12-4
D gene: NA
clone size: NA
CDR3 protein: CASSPRTLSGANVLTF
CDR3 DNA: TGTGCCAGCAGTCCCAGGACCCTCTCTGGGGCCAACGTCCTGACTTTC

J gene: TRBJ2-3
V gene: TRBV20-1
D gene: NA
clone size: NA
CDR3 protein: CSARGPQESSTDTQYF
CDR3 DNA: TGCAGTGCTAGAGGCCCTCAGGAATCTAGCACAGATACGCAGTATTTT

J gene: TRBJ1-2
V gene: TRBV3-1
D gene: TRBD1
clone size: NA
CDR3 protein: CASSRTGGGNNYGYTF
CDR3 DNA: TGTGCCAGCAGCCGGACAGGGGGCGGAAATAACTATGGCTACACCTTC

J gene: TRBJ1-4
V gene: TRBV18
D gene: NA
clone size: few
CDR3 protein: CASQGLQNNEKLFF
CDR3 DNA: TGTGCCAGCCAGGGCCTTCAAAATAATGAAAAACTGTTTTTT

J gene: TRBJ1-3
V gene: TRBV5-6
D gene: NA
clone size: NA
CDR3 protein: CASSFRAPGNTIYF
CDR3 DNA: TGTGCCAGCAGCTTCAGGGCTCCAGGAAACACCATATATTTT

J gene: TRBJ2-7
V gene: TRBV28
D gene: TRBD1
clone size: NA
CDR3 protein: CASIHQGVPSEQYF
CDR3 DNA: TGTGCCAGCATCCATCAGGGGGTTCCCAGCGAGCAGTACTTC

J gene: TRBJ1-5
V gene: TRBV28
D gene: NA
clone size: NA
CDR3 protein: CASSFFGHSLNQPQHF
CDR3 DNA: TGTGCCAGCAGTTTTTTCGGCCATTCCCTAAATCAGCCCCAGCATTTT

J gene: TRBJ2-1
V gene: TRBV11-2
D gene: NA
clone size: NA
CDR3 protein: CASSLAPGPYNEQFF
CDR3 DNA: TGTGCCAGCAGCTTAGCCCCCGGGCCCTACAATGAGCAGTTCTTC

J gene: TRBJ2-1
V gene: TRBV25-1
D gene: NA
clone size: NA
CDR3 protein: CASMLPGTRGEQFF
CDR3 DNA: TGTGCCAGCATGCTGCCTGGTACGAGGGGTGAGCAGTTCTTC

J gene: TRBJ2-7
V gene: TRBV9
D gene: NA
clone size: NA
CDR3 protein: CASSVDAASYEQYF
CDR3 DNA: TGTGCCAGCAGCGTAGACGCAGCGTCCTACGAGCAGTACTTC

J gene: TRBJ2-7
V gene: TRBV20-1
D gene: TRBD1
clone size: many
CDR3 protein: CSARSGDRAYEQYF
CDR3 DNA: TGCAGTGCTAGATCCGGCGACAGGGCCTACGAGCAGTACTTC

J gene: TRBJ1-5
V gene: TRBV7-2
D gene: NA
clone size: NA
CDR3 protein: CASSLELTRSNQPQHF
CDR3 DNA: TGTGCCAGCAGCTTAGAACTAACCAGAAGCAATCAGCCCCAGCATTTT

J gene: TRBJ1-5
V gene: TRBV12-3/TRBV12-4
D gene: NA
clone size: NA
CDR3 protein: CASSFGQQNQPQHF
CDR3 DNA: TGTGCCAGCAGTTTCGGACAGCAAAATCAGCCCCAGCATTTT

J gene: TRBJ2-7
V gene: TRBV18
D gene: TRBD2
clone size: NA
CDR3 protein: CASSLTSGRVAEQYF
CDR3 DNA: TGTGCCAGCTCGCTGACTAGCGGGAGGGTGGCCGAGCAGTACTTC

J gene: TRBJ2-1
V gene: TRBV29-1
D gene: TRBD2
clone size: NA
CDR3 protein: CSVVSGRRDEQFF
CDR3 DNA: TGCAGCGTCGTCAGCGGGAGACGGGATGAGCAGTTCTTC

J gene: TRBJ1-5
V gene: TRBV6-5
D gene: TRBD1
clone size: NA
CDR3 protein: CASRGQSSNQPQHF
CDR3 DNA: TGTGCCAGCCGGGGACAGAGCAGCAATCAGCCCCAGCATTTT

J gene: TRBJ2-1
V gene: TRBV5-8
D gene: NA
clone size: NA
CDR3 protein: CASSPRAGRGVF
CDR3 DNA: TGTGCCAGCAGCCCGCGGGCGGGCAGGGGTGTCTTC

J gene: TRBJ2-2
V gene: TRBV5-1
D gene: TRBD1
clone size: NA
CDR3 protein: CASSRSDRRNTGELFF
CDR3 DNA: TGCGCCAGCAGCCGGTCGGACAGGAGGAACACCGGGGAGCTGTTTTTT

J gene: TRBJ2-7
V gene: TRBV6-1
D gene: TRBD2
clone size: few
CDR3 protein: CASSVRLAARYEQYF
CDR3 DNA: TGTGCCAGCAGTGTCAGACTAGCGGCCCGCTACGAGCAGTACTTC

J gene: TRBJ1-6
V gene: TRBV6-5
D gene: NA
clone size: NA
CDR3 protein: CASSQGDGLVFHF
CDR3 DNA: TGTGCCAGCAGCCAAGGGGACGGCCTTGTTTTCCACTTT

J gene: TRBJ2-5
V gene: TRBV29-1
D gene: NA
clone size: NA
CDR3 protein: CSVEESGVTQYF
CDR3 DNA: TGCAGCGTTGAAGAATCCGGGGTGACCCAGTACTTC

J gene: TRBJ2-7
V gene: TRBV6-5
D gene: TRBD1
clone size: NA
CDR3 protein: CASNLRPGQGDEQYF
CDR3 DNA: TGTGCCAGCAACCTCCGCCCGGGACAGGGTGATGAGCAGTACTTC

J gene: TRBJ2-1
V gene: TRBV7-8
D gene: NA
clone size: few
CDR3 protein: CASSRIPGTENNEQFF
CDR3 DNA: TGTGCCAGCAGCCGAATCCCCGGGACGGAAAACAATGAGCAGTTCTTC

J gene: TRBJ2-7
V gene: TRBV4-1
D gene: TRBD2
clone size: once
CDR3 protein: CASSPIGLARSYEQYF
CDR3 DNA: TGCGCCAGCAGCCCCATTGGACTAGCGAGGTCCTACGAGCAGTACTTC

J gene: TRBJ2-2
V gene: TRBV5-4
D gene: NA
clone size: NA
CDR3 protein: CASSAIRSQNTGELFF
CDR3 DNA: TGTGCCAGCAGCGCGATACGGTCCCAGAATACCGGGGAGCTGTTTTTT

J gene: TRBJ2-7
V gene: TRBV20-1
D gene: TRBD2
clone size: NA
CDR3 protein: CSARLAGLAYEQYF
CDR3 DNA: TGCAGTGCTAGACTAGCGGGGTTGGCCTACGAGCAGTACTTC

J gene: TRBJ2-1
V gene: TRBV3-1
D gene: TRBD2
clone size: NA
CDR3 protein: CASSQKLAGGPAEQFF
CDR3 DNA: TGTGCCAGCAGCCAGAAGCTAGCGGGAGGGCCAGCTGAGCAGTTCTTC